The clone carrying this TCR beta chain was counted at least ten times. Amplified regions were TCR beta CDR3 sequences from RNA transcripts. HTBI primers were employed in a first-round RT-PCR of the TCR CDR3. TCRdb reanalysed the multiplex PCR reads using MiXCR and keeps one entry per CDR3 protein. Among about half a million distinct CDR3 sequences listed, about 16% were seen once. The sample belongs to a study of T cells in Graves' hyperthyroidism and ophthalmopathy. The cohort's ophthalmopathy patients, a group with duration under 3 months, had a Clinical Activity Score of at least 3 and a NOSPECS grade of at least 4. Investigators excluded patients with uncontrolled infection, other autoimmune disease, pregnancy or lactation. From germline, CDR1 is SNHLY and CDR2 FYNNEI. The CDR3 consists of 15 residues. Trimming removed 5 bases from V and 5 bases from J, with 18 bases in between.

The chain combines TRBV2 with TRBJ2-5; tentatively, D is TRBD1 or TRBD2 (5 bases each). Source material: blood. The TCR was taken from a woman aged 25 to 45 with Graves' ophthalmopathy. CDR3 in amino acids: CASSFHGAGGETQYF. In DNA form, the CDR3 reads TGTGCCAGCAGTTTTCACGGGGCCGGTGGGGAGACCCAGTACTTC.